The sequence of this T cell receptor (beta chain) was determined in a study of shared clonotypes between healthy human individuals (dated by TCRdb to the early 2020s). In the study overall: Three men and a couple of women, aged 18 to 49 years, made up the cohort. To increase sequencing depth and limit assay-specific biases, TCR repertoire library preparation and sequencing were carried out by different laboratories using diverse techniques. To estimate repertoire size and how much clonotype sharing occurs between individuals, the study deeply sequenced the blood TCR repertoires of about five healthy adults. Between about 0.94 and 8.9 billion PBMCs per donor were obtained by leukapheresis. For each donor, three plates each were used for CD4 naive and CD4 memory, two plates were used for CD8 naive, and one plate was used for CD8 memory. Paper-wide results and their limitations: Naive subsets generally had larger estimated clonotype richness than memory subsets. When several donors were compared, the shared fraction of clonotypes was about 5.4% for naive CD4, 3% to 4% for naive CD8, roughly 2.5% for memory CD4, and around 0.37% for memory CD8. Sampling was limited to blood, and TCR repertoires in tissue likely differ from TCR repertoires in blood. Compared with non-shared clonotypes, clonotypes shared by all four sorted-subset donors had higher generation probabilities. Based on pairwise subsampling, the degree of clonotype sharing among donors was expected to be affected by sequencing depth. Because the study included only a small number of donors, the genetic and exposure-history diversity represented was limited. Rarefaction of sorted-subset datasets indicated incomplete sequencing despite the large sequencing depth.

For this clone: What this receptor recognizes is not known. The record has no base qualities; no much larger clone is one base away.

TCR CDR3 regions were amplified from genomic DNA by multiplex PCR using the deep immunoSEQ assay. Genomic DNA extracted from each cell subset was distributed evenly over all wells of several immunoSEQ 96-well plates, and each plate served as one replicate. For sorted subsets, about 200 ng genomic DNA, equal to some 28,000 T cell genomes, was loaded into each replicate PCR. Purified libraries were quantified with a Qubit 3.0 fluorometer, sized on a Bioanalyzer 2100, and re-quantified with the KAPA Library Quantification kit. A separate single-read 150-cycle Illumina NextSeq 550 flow cell was used to sequence each immunoSEQ 96-well plate. On the study's bioinformatics: Because only junctional sequences without quality scores were contained in the immunoSEQ output, filtering matching that applied to full-length reads could not be performed. To assign V/J genes and CDR3, sequences were annotated using PyIR, a Python wrapper for IgBLAST v1.9, with IMGT germline references. Reads were filtered out if the reads had weak V/J assignments (E-value above 1e-6), no CDR3, stop codons, out-of-frame junctions, or ambiguous translated residues. V3J clonotypes were defined as sequences sharing the same inferred V gene, J gene, and CDR3 amino acid sequence. Percentage overlap between repertoires was computed as shared unique clonotypes divided by the size of the smaller repertoire. RTK rarefaction, the Chao1 estimator, and Recon v2.1 estimates of unobserved clonotypes were used to assess repertoire richness. OLGA was used to compute generation probabilities for all TCRbeta clonotypes that the gDNA method yielded from a few donors. What TCRdb holds here is the immuneACCESS table cut down to in-frame rearrangements. Part of the clones is not present; checked against another copy, under half of the missing clones reflect an unresolved V gene, and the others are unexplained. That table supplies the V and J calls and clone size; D and trimming were determined from the DNA. The sample table holds about 600,000 clones, of which roughly 95% were seen once. About 0.11% of the sample is taken by the ten largest.

CD8 naive samples were obtained by positive selection for CCR7 among CD45RO-negative cells, yielding a CD45RA+CCR7+ population from which TemRA cells were excluded. The donors were healthy, HIV-negative adults who had no recently reported acute infections or vaccinations. Only Caucasian adults living in Nashville, Tennessee, USA were represented among the donors. After blood collection by leukapheresis, PBMCs were isolated using Ficoll-Histopaque density gradient centrifugation and then cryopreserved in the vapor phase of liquid nitrogen. Analytical flow cytometry was used to check the purity and quantity of every magnetically sorted T cell population. Genomic DNA was isolated from each sorted fraction and quantified by UV absorbance on a Nanodrop 2000c. Material: naive CD8+ T cells sorted from blood. Per the publication, the cell subset or site label means: CD45RA+CCR7+. The receptor was derived from a woman aged 30 to 39 in good health.

Here is the DNA: TGTGCCAGCAATGTGGGCGGGGGCTCCAATCAGCCCCAGCATTTT. Its translation reads: CASNVGGGSNQPQHF. Recombination joined TRBV27 with TRBJ1-5, with a weak D call of TRBD1 (6 bases match). From a lookup of the germline V gene (reference sequence), CDR1 and CDR2 are MNHEY and SMNVEV. Trimming removed 7 bases from V and 3 bases from J, leaving 16 bases between the germline ends. The CDR3 covers 15 residues, taking in both the cysteine and the phenylalanine. Of all the DNA, just the CDR3 is kept, 45 bases in frame from base 1.